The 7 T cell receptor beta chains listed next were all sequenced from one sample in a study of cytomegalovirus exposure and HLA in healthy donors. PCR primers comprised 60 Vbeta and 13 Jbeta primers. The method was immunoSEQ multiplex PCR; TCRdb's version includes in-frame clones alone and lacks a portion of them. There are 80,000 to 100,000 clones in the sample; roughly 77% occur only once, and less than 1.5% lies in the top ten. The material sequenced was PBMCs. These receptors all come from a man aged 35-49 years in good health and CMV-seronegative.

In DNA, the CDR3 is TGTGCCAGCAGCTTAGTTGGCAGAGGGAACACTGAAGCTTTCTTT. The encoded protein is CASSLVGRGNTEAFF. The chain links TRBV7-9 to TRBJ1-1, with D hard to call. This CDR3 spans 15 amino acids. In germline, CDR1 is SEHNR, CDR2 FQNEAQ (reference sequence). The V end lost 1 base, the J end lost 1 base, and 10 bases lay between the germline ends.

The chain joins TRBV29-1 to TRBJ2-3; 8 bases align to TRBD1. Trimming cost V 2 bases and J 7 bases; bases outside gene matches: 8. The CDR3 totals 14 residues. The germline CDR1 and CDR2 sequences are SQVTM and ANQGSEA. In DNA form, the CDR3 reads TGCAGCGTTGAAAAGGGCCAGGGGGCTTATACGCAGTATTTT. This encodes CSVEKGQGAYTQYF.

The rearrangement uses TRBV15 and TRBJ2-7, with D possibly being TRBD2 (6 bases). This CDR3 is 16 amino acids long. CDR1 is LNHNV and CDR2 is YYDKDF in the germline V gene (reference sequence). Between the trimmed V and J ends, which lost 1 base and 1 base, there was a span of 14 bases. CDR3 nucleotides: TGTGCCACCAGCAGAGCCCCGGGGGTCGTATCCTACGAGCAGTACTTC. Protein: CATSRAPGVVSYEQYF.

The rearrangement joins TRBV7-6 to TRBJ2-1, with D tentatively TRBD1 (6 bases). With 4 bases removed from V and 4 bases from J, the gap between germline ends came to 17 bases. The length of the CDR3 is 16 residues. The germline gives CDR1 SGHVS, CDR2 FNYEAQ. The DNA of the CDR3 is TGTGCCAGCAGCTCCAGCCGGGACAAAAGGTACAATGAGCAGTTCTTC. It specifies CASSSSRDKRYNEQFF.

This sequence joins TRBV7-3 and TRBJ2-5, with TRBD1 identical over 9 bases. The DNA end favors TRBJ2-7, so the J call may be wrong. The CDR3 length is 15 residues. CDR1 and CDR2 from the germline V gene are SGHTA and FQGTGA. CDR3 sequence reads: CASSLGQGVSYEQYF. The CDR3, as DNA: TGTGCCAGCAGCTTGGGACAGGGAGTTTCCTACGAGCAGTACTTC.

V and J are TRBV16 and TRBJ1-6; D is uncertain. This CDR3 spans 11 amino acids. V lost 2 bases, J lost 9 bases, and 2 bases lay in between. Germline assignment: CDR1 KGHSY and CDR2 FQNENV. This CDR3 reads CASSQLSPLHF. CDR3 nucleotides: TGTGCCAGCAGCCAACTTTCACCCCTCCACTTT.

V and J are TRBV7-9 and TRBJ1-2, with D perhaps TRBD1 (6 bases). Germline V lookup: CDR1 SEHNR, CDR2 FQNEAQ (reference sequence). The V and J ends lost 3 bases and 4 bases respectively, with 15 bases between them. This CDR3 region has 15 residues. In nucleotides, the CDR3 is TGTGCCAGCAGCTTTTTAAGGGCGGGGGCCTATGGCTACACCTTC. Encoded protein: CASSFLRAGAYGYTF.